The clone carrying this T cell receptor beta chain showed up just a few times. Antigen specificity is unknown. Uncontrolled infection, other autoimmune disease, pregnancy or lactation excluded patients. The data belong to a study of T cells in Graves' hyperthyroidism and ophthalmopathy. Study at large: Peripheral blood samples were taken at initial diagnosis, prior to any treatment. Study-level results: In the blood, most expanded thyroid clonotypes above 0.001 appeared as well. Ophthalmopathy was distinguished from stable hyperthyroidism by 13 V-J signatures.

The source material, RNA transcripts, was used to amplify TCR beta CDR3 regions. An initial round of RT-PCR targeting the TCR CDR3 relied on the HTBI primer set. TCRdb reprocessed the multiplex PCR reads with MiXCR, giving one entry per CDR3 protein. The table records some 210,000 distinct CDR3 sequences, 17% of them present only once. Trimming left V 2 bases short and J 8 bases short, with 4 bases between. This CDR3 has 12 residues. Germline CDR1 LGHNT, CDR2 FRNRAP. The sample taken for sequencing was blood. This receptor was identified in a man aged 45-65 years with Graves' hyperthyroidism. V gene TRBV12-5 combines with J gene TRBJ1-6, with D unresolved. Here the CDR3 reads CASGLSDSPLHF. In DNA form, the CDR3 reads TGTGCTAGTGGTTTGTCCGATTCACCCCTCCACTTT. Drawing the rest from reference TRBV12-5 and TRBJ1-6, the complete variable domain is DARVTQTPRHKVTEMGQEVTMRCQPILGHNTVFWYRQTMMQGLELLAYFRNRAPLDDSGMPKDRFSAEMPDATLATLKIQPSEPRDSAVYFCASGLSDSPLHFGNGTRLTVT.